What follows describes a single TCR beta chain. Its antigen is not known. This sample was included in a study of response to subunit inactivated influenza vaccine. TCRdb analysed the RT-PCR reads with MiXCR anew, one entry per CDR3 protein. This table has 630,000 or so distinct CDR3 sequences, roughly 14% appearing once. Study results and limitations: Authors suggested each seasonal flu vaccination may recruit only limited numbers of new T cells.

The source is a man between 45 and 60 years old who received an inactivated influenza vaccine. The source was PBMCs from blood, collected approximately 12 days after vaccination.

CDR3 sequence (DNA): TGCGCCAGCAGCTTGGGTCCCGGACCACAAGAGACCCAGTACTTC. Protein: CASSLGPGPQETQYF. The chain couples TRBV5-1 to TRBJ2-5; D is ambiguous. The germline V gene encodes CDR1 SGHRS and CDR2 YFSETQ. This CDR3 is 15 amino acids long. Trimming left V 0 bases short and J 2 bases short, with 11 bases between.